What follows are 17 T cell receptor beta chains derived from one specimen sequenced in a study of blood T cell repertoires in COVID-19. The assay was immunoSEQ multiplex PCR, and TCRdb's table has in-frame clones only and misses some. Seen here are about 130,000 clones, more than 70% observed once, and the top ten hold 3% to 4%. Sequences were obtained from peripheral blood. These receptors all stem from a woman aged 60-70 years with acute or convalescent COVID-19.

This CDR3 is CASRLGTSGLYNEQFF. Written as DNA, the CDR3 is TGCGCCAGCAGACTTGGGACTAGCGGACTTTACAATGAGCAGTTCTTC. The chain is built from TRBV4-1 and TRBJ2-1, with 11 bases identical to TRBD2. Germline V gene lookup returns CDR1 MGHRA and CDR2 YSYEKL. CDR3 length equals 16 residues. V shed 6 bases and J 4 bases; nucleotides not matched to a gene: 8.

The J gene is TRBJ2-1, the V gene TRBV6-4, with 8 bases identical to TRBD2. The CDR3 is made up of 14 amino acids. Germline CDR1 MRHNA, CDR2 SNTAGT. The V and J ends lost 11 bases and 6 bases, in that order; junction bases with no gene match: 12. The CDR3 here is CAGPGKRESNEQFF. DNA of the CDR3: TGTGCCGGGCCGGGGAAGCGGGAGAGCAATGAGCAGTTCTTC.

This chain connects TRBV19 to TRBJ1-5, with no clear D. The ends were cut back, 5 bases at V and 5 bases at J, with 16 bases in the middle. The CDR3 is 15 amino acids. Germline CDR1 is LNHDA and CDR2 is SQIVND (reference sequence). The DNA for the CDR3 is TGTGCCAGTAGTCACCCCGACACCTTCTATCAGCCCCAGCATTTT. Translation gives CASSHPDTFYQPQHF.

In regard to this clone: The same CDR3 is also encoded by other DNA sequences in this sample. The gene calls are TRBV12-3 or TRBV12-4 and TRBJ1-2; D not resolved. Trimming pared 3 bases from V and 5 bases from J, leaving 10 bases between. The CDR3 is 13 amino acids. DNA for the CDR3: TGTGCCAGCAGTTTCGGACGGAGGTATGGCTACACCTTC. Its protein product is CASSFGRRYGYTF.

The V gene is TRBV2, the J gene TRBJ1-2; 10 nucleotides match TRBD1. With 4 bases clipped from V and 8 bases from J, the junction kept 4 bases outside the gene matches. The CDR3 is made up of 13 amino acids. Germline V gene data show CDR1 as SNHLY and CDR2 as FYNNEI. The CDR3 coding sequence is TGTGCCAGCAGTGGGGACAGGGGCGAGGGCTACACCTTC. Translated: CASSGDRGEGYTF.

This clone was seen once. V is TRBV21-1 and J is TRBJ2-4; the table calls TRBD1, which could not be checked here. TRBV21-1 is a recognized pseudogene. This CDR3 has 14 residues. The CDR3 reads CASIFDREENIQYF. The CDR3 DNA follows: TGTGCCAGCATCTTTGACAGGGAGGAAAACATTCAGTACTTC.

The gene calls are TRBV3-1 (or the pseudogene TRBV3-2) and TRBJ1-1, with D possibly being TRBD1 (6 bases). CDR3 size: 15 residues. The V end lost 1 base, the J end lost 5 bases, and 14 bases lay between the germline ends. In germline, CDR1 is LGHDT, CDR2 YNNKEL (reference sequence). The CDR3, as DNA: TGTGCCAGCAGCCAAGCTGGGGGCCGGTGGACTGAAGCTTTCTTT. As protein: CASSQAGGRWTEAFF.

The chain is built from TRBV5-1 and TRBJ2-3, with D tentatively TRBD2 (5 bases). CDR1 and CDR2 from the germline V gene are SGHRS and YFSETQ. This CDR3 has 14 residues. Trimming cost V 6 bases and J 1 base, with 12 bases left between them. CDR3 nucleotides: TGCGCCAGCACGCGGACTCTAGGCACAGATACGCAGTATTTT. It codes for CASTRTLGTDTQYF.

This chain joins TRBV2 and TRBJ1-6; tentatively, D is TRBD1 (6 bases). Germline V gene data show CDR1 as SNHLY and CDR2 as FYNNEI. This CDR3 comprises 16 residues. Trimming took 6 bases from V and 8 from J, leaving 20 bases between them. CDR3 DNA: TGTGCCAGCAGGGGGGACATCAGGGTGTCGGATTCACCCCTCCACTTT. Translating gives CASRGDIRVSDSPLHF.

The chain has TRBV19 and TRBJ1-1, with D unclear. The V end was cut by 3 bases, the J end by 4 bases, with 9 bases between. CDR1 and CDR2 (germline): LNHDA, SQIVND (reference sequence). The CDR3 has 13 amino acids. CDR3: CASSMMGGTEAFF. CDR3 in DNA: TGTGCCAGTAGTATGATGGGAGGCACTGAAGCTTTCTTT. Complete variable domain (other parts from reference TRBV19 and TRBJ1-1): DGGITQSPKYLFRKEGQNVTLSCEQNLNHDAMYWYRQDPGQGLRLIYYSQIVNDFQKGDIAEGYSVSREKKESFPLTVTSAQKNPTAFYLCASSMMGGTEAFFGQGTRLTVV.

This chain connects TRBV5-1 to TRBJ2-6, with unresolved D. The germline V and J ends were trimmed by 0 bases and 1 base, with 11 bases remaining between them. The V gene's germline CDR1 is SGHRS and CDR2 YFSETQ. The CDR3 sequence is 17 residues long. CDR3 in amino acids: CASSLAPPVSGANVLTF. The CDR3 bases are TGCGCCAGCAGCTTGGCGCCCCCAGTGTCTGGGGCCAACGTCCTGACTTTC.

V and J are TRBV5-1 and TRBJ1-2; maybe TRBD1 (6 bases). V gave up 4 bases and J gave up 8 bases, with 12 bases separating them. The CDR3 is 12 residues long. The V gene's germline CDR1 is SGHRS and CDR2 YFSETQ. Here the CDR3 reads CASSPGTGGYTF. CDR3 nucleotide sequence: TGCGCCAGCAGCCCTGGTACAGGGGGCTACACCTTC.

This clone has just a few counts. CDR3 residues: CASSPPGGELFF. The CDR3 DNA is TGTGCCAGCAGCCCTCCCGGCGGGGAGCTGTTTTTT. V gene TRBV11-3 combines with J gene TRBJ2-2; no definite D call. Germline CDR1 is SGHNT and CDR2 is YENEEA. V shed 5 bases and J shed 7 bases, with 8 bases lying between them. The CDR3 runs 12 residues. Full variable domain (missing parts from reference TRBV11-3 and TRBJ2-2): EAGVVQSPRYKIIEKKQPVAFWCNPISGHNTLYWYLQNLGQGPELLIRYENEEAVDDSQLPKDRFSAERLKGVDSTLKIQPAELGDSAVYLCASSPPGGELFFGEGSRLTVL.

The chain couples TRBV5-1 to TRBJ1-1; unclear D gene. The CDR3 contains 15 residues. Germline V CDR1 and CDR2: SGHRS, YFSETQ. The V end was cut by 0 bases, the J end by 3 bases, with 12 bases between. The CDR3 loop reads CASSLEAGLDTEAFF. CDR3 DNA: TGCGCCAGCAGCTTGGAAGCCGGGTTGGACACTGAAGCTTTCTTT.

The chain links TRBV18 to TRBJ1-3, with D unclear. From germline, CDR1 is KGHSH and CDR2 LQKENI. V lost 4 bases and J lost 0, with 16 bases in between. This CDR3 spans 17 amino acids. CDR3 coding DNA: TGTGCCAGCTCACGGGAGGCAGGTTCGTCCTCTGGAAACACCATATATTTT. Protein product: CASSREAGSSSGNTIYF.

This clone appeared a single time. This chain connects TRBV6-5 to TRBJ1-1; D is possibly TRBD1 (5 bases). Germline V gene data show CDR1 as MNHEY and CDR2 as SVGAGI. With 6 bases removed from V and 5 bases from J, the gap between germline ends came to 16 bases. The CDR3 is made up of 14 amino acids. The CDR3 reads CASSLGGVGTEAFF. In DNA form, the CDR3 reads TGTGCCAGCAGCCTGGGGGGGGTAGGGACTGAAGCTTTCTTT.

This clone occurred once. CDR3 residues: CASSFSAKNIQYF. Here the CDR3 DNA reads TGTGCCAGCAGTTTTTCGGCCAAAAACATTCAGTACTTC. V is TRBV27 and J is TRBJ2-4; D not certain. The CDR3 runs 13 residues. V dropped 3 bases and J dropped 1 base, with 4 bases sitting between them. Germline assignment: CDR1 MNHEY and CDR2 SMNVEV (reference sequence).